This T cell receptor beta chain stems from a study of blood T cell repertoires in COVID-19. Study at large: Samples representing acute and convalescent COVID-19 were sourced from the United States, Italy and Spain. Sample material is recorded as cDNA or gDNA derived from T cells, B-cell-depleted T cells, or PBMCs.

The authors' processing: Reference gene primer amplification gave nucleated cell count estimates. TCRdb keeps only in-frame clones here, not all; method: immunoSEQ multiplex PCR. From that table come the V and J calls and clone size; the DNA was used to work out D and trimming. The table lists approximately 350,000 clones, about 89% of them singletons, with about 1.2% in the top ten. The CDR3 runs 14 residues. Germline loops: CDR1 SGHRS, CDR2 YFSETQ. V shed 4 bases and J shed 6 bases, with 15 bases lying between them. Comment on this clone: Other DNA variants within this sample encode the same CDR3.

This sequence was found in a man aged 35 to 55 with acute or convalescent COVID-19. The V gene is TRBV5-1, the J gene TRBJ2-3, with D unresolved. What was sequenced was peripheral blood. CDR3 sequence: CASSLTAAPDTQYF. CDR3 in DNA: TGCGCCAGCAGCCTGACGGCGGCCCCGGATACGCAGTATTTT. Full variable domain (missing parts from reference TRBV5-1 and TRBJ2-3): KAGVTQTPRYLIKTRGQQVTLSCSPISGHRSVSWYQQTPGQGLQFLFEYFSETQRNKGNFPGRFSGRQFSNSRSEMNVSTLELGDSALYLCASSLTAAPDTQYFGPGTRLTVL.